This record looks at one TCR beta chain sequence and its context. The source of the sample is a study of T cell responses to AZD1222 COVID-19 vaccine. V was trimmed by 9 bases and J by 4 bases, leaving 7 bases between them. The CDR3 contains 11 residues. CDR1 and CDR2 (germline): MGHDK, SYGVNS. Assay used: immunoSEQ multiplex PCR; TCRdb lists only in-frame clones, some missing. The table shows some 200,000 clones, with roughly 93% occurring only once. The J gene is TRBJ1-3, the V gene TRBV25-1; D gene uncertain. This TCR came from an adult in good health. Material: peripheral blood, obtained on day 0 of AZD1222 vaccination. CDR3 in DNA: TGTGCCAGTGCACAGGGAAACACCATATATTTT. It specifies CASAQGNTIYF.